The 32 T cell receptor beta chains listed next were all sequenced from one sample in a study of OX40 agonist ivuxolimab in advanced cancers. TCRdb keeps only in-frame clones here, not all; method: immunoSEQ multiplex PCR. This sample has tens of thousands of clones, with 92% found just once. The sequences come from CD4+ or CD8+ T cells sorted from blood, collected in a trial of the OX40 agonist ivuxolimab. The receptors derive from an adult with an advanced solid tumor such as melanoma, head and neck, liver or kidney cancer.

This chain joins TRBV5-4 and TRBJ2-5, with 9 bases aligning to TRBD2. CDR1 SGHNT and CDR2 YYREEE come from the germline V gene (reference sequence). The CDR3 runs to 16 residues. The trim removed 1 base at V and 5 bases at J, leaving 9 bases unmatched. The CDR3 DNA reads as TGTGCCAGCAGCTTGTTTAGCGGGGGCCAATTGGAGACCCAGTACTTC. This translates into CASSLFSGGQLETQYF.

This chain connects TRBV19 to TRBJ1-1, with D unresolved. This CDR3 has 14 amino acids. Trimming stripped 5 bases from V and 0 bases from J, with 10 bases between. Germline lookup yields CDR1 LNHDA and CDR2 SQIVND (reference sequence). CDR3 in amino acids: CASSPVAVNTEAFF. The CDR3, as DNA: TGTGCCAGTAGTCCAGTAGCAGTGAACACTGAAGCTTTCTTT.

The chain links TRBV13 to TRBJ2-3; 7 bases align to TRBD2. CDR1 is PRHDT and CDR2 is FYEKMQ in the germline V gene (reference sequence). V was pared by 2 bases and J by 4 bases, with 15 bases of the junction left unmatched. CDR3 length: 18 amino acids. The CDR3 DNA sequence: TGTGCCAGCAGCTTATTGCGAATTGGACTAGTGGACCCAGATACGCAGTATTTT. It specifies CASSLLRIGLVDPDTQYF.

Only a few counts were recorded for this clone. The V gene is TRBV14, the J gene TRBJ1-6; D gene uncertain. Germline lookup yields CDR1 SGHDN and CDR2 FVKESK. CDR3 length: 13 residues. V lost 0 bases, J lost 9 bases, and 6 bases lay in between. The CDR3 reads CASSQDYGSPLHF. The CDR3 nucleotides are TGTGCCAGCAGCCAAGACTACGGTTCACCCCTCCACTTT.

CDR3 protein: CASSEMQGGGYTF. In DNA form, the CDR3 reads TGTGCCAGCAGTGAAATGCAGGGAGGAGGCTACACCTTC. J is TRBJ1-2 and V is TRBV2; weak D call: TRBD1 (5 bases). V was clipped by 2 bases and J by 8 bases, with 12 bases between them. Germline assignment: CDR1 SNHLY and CDR2 FYNNEI. This CDR3 is built from 13 residues.

J is TRBJ2-7 and V is TRBV14; D is ambiguous. Germline-derived CDR1 and CDR2 are SGHDN and FVKESK. This CDR3 spans 12 amino acids. With 1 base removed from V and 7 bases from J, the gap between germline ends came to 8 bases. CDR3 in amino acids: CASSQVPYEQYF. DNA for the CDR3: TGTGCCAGCAGCCAAGTCCCGTATGAGCAGTACTTC.

This chain joins TRBV6-1 and TRBJ2-7; D is possibly TRBD1 (6 bases). The V gene's germline CDR1 is MNHNS and CDR2 SASEGT. The CDR3 runs 13 residues. V was clipped by 3 bases and J by 7 bases, with 13 bases between them. CDR3 protein: CASSESGAREQYF. The CDR3 DNA is TGTGCCAGCAGTGAGTCAGGGGCGCGGGAGCAGTACTTC.

The rearrangement links TRBV30 to TRBJ1-1; D uncertain. The CDR3 is 12 residues long. V gave up 4 bases and J gave up 3 bases, with 9 bases separating them. Germline V gene sequence: CDR1 GTSNPN, CDR2 SVGIG (reference sequence). The CDR3 loop reads CAWTGVDTEAFF. CDR3 DNA sequence: TGTGCCTGGACAGGAGTAGACACTGAAGCTTTCTTT.

This chain links TRBV11-1 with TRBJ2-1; D possibly corresponds to TRBD2 (5 bases). V was pared by 8 bases and J by 5 bases, with 16 bases between. The length of the CDR3 is 14 residues. The V gene's germline CDR1 is SGHAT and CDR2 FQDESV (reference sequence). The CDR3 DNA reads as TGTGCCAGCGGCCGACTACTCCCGAACAATGAGCAGTTCTTC. Translating gives CASGRLLPNNEQFF.

This chain links TRBV5-1 with TRBJ1-1; TRBD1 matches 10 bases. V gave up 0 bases and J gave up 3 bases; unmatched junction bases: 2. The CDR3 extends over 15 amino acids. Germline V gene data show CDR1 as SGHRS and CDR2 as YFSETQ. DNA for the CDR3: TGCGCCAGCAGCTTGGATGGGACAGGGGACACTGAAGCTTTCTTT. Amino acid sequence: CASSLDGTGDTEAFF.

The chain employs TRBV21-1 and TRBJ1-6; the table's D call of TRBD1 was not tested on the DNA. TRBV21-1 is a listed pseudogene. This CDR3 is 13 amino acids long. CDR3 sequence: CANGTGPDSPLHF. CDR3 coding DNA: TGTGCCAACGGGACAGGGCCAGATTCACCCCTCCACTTT.

This chain uses TRBV5-4 with TRBJ1-2, with D maybe TRBD1 (5 bases). Trimming stripped 0 bases from V and 4 bases from J, with 25 bases between. This CDR3 is 19 amino acids long. The germline V gene encodes CDR1 SGHNT and CDR2 YYREEE (reference sequence). As DNA, the CDR3 is TGTGCCAGCAGCTTGGAATCGGGGCGGGGGGACCACCGGTCCTATGGCTACACCTTC. Translation gives CASSLESGRGDHRSYGYTF.

The chain links TRBV5-1 to TRBJ2-7; 12 nucleotides agree with TRBD2. The germline V gene has CDR1 SGHRS and CDR2 YFSETQ. Unmatched junction bases numbered 4, after V lost 3 bases and J lost 3 bases. The length of the CDR3 is 15 residues. The CDR3 DNA sequence: TGCGCCAGCAGCTCGGGACTAGCGGGTATCTACGAGCAGTACTTC. Translation gives CASSSGLAGIYEQYF.

This sequence joins TRBV6-1 and TRBJ1-1; possible D gene TRBD1, 5 bases. V dropped 8 bases and J dropped 2 bases, with 12 bases sitting between them. This CDR3 contains 13 residues. CDR1 is MNHNS and CDR2 is SASEGT in the germline V gene. The CDR3, as DNA: TGTGCCAGCTGCAGGACATTCAACACTGAAGCTTTCTTT. This encodes CASCRTFNTEAFF.

The CDR3 region is CASSESGSVGSYEQYF. The CDR3, as DNA: TGTGCCAGCAGTGAAAGTGGTAGCGTCGGATCCTACGAGCAGTACTTC. V usage is TRBV6-1 and J usage is TRBJ2-7, with D maybe TRBD2 (5 bases). The germline V and J ends were trimmed by 2 bases and 1 base, with 15 bases remaining between them. Germline values: CDR1 MNHNS, CDR2 SASEGT. CDR3 length: 16 amino acids.

V gene TRBV11-2 combines with J gene TRBJ1-2, with a tentative D call TRBD1 (6 bases). Germline values: CDR1 SGHAT, CDR2 FQNNGV. The CDR3 length is 18 residues. Trimming took off 0 bases at V and 4 bases at J, with 21 bases between the two ends. The chain's CDR3 is CASSLDRPAGGRFYGYTF. The CDR3 DNA follows: TGTGCCAGCAGCTTAGACAGACCGGCGGGGGGGCGCTTCTATGGCTACACCTTC.

J is TRBJ1-4 and V is TRBV30; D may be TRBD1 (6 bases). V was clipped by 4 bases and J by 8 bases, with 20 bases between them. The CDR3 is made up of 15 amino acids. Germline assignment: CDR1 GTSNPN and CDR2 SVGIG (reference sequence). The CDR3 nucleotides are TGTGCCTGGACGCCCCGGGGTCAGGGGTACGAAAAACTGTTTTTT. Its protein is CAWTPRGQGYEKLFF.

The chain joins TRBV11-3 to TRBJ1-1; no clear D gene. Looked up from germline, CDR1 is SGHNT and CDR2 is YENEEA. Trimming took off 5 bases at V and 2 bases at J, with 12 bases between the two ends. The CDR3 is 14 residues long. The CDR3 DNA reads TGTGCCAGCAGCCTCGGGCCTGGAAACACTGAAGCTTTCTTT. Amino acids: CASSLGPGNTEAFF.

This rearrangement joins TRBV7-3 to TRBJ2-3; D might be TRBD1 (5 bases). The CDR3 runs to 18 residues. Trimming removed 3 bases at V and 3 bases at J, with 22 bases between. Germline V CDR1 and CDR2: SGHTA, FQGTGA. The DNA of the CDR3 is TGTGCCAGCAGCTTGACAGTCCAGGGAAGCAGTGGGACAGATACGCAGTATTTT. Translated: CASSLTVQGSSGTDTQYF.

The chain carries TRBV4-1 and TRBJ2-7, with a tentative D call TRBD1 (5 bases). The CDR3 loop spans 18 amino acids. Trimming pared 4 bases from V and 3 bases from J, leaving 25 bases between. Germline-derived CDR1 and CDR2 are MGHRA and YSYEKL. This chain's CDR3 is CASSPQAWTQTVNYEQYF. CDR3 in DNA: TGCGCCAGCAGCCCCCAGGCCTGGACGCAGACAGTCAACTACGAGCAGTACTTC.

A word on this clone: Other DNA sequences in this sample translate to the same CDR3. The V call is TRBV5-1, the J call TRBJ2-5, with a tentative D call TRBD1 (6 bases). This CDR3 is built from 14 residues. Germline V gene lookup returns CDR1 SGHRS and CDR2 YFSETQ. Trimming stripped 0 bases from V and 1 base from J, with 7 bases between. In DNA, the CDR3 is TGCGCCAGCAGCTTGGGCAGGGGCCAAGAGACCCAGTACTTC. It specifies CASSLGRGQETQYF.

This clone has just a few counts. The gene calls are TRBV30 and TRBJ2-5; D possibly uses TRBD1 or TRBD2 (7 bases each). Trimming removed 5 bases at V and 5 bases at J, with 18 bases between. CDR1 and CDR2 (germline): GTSNPN, SVGIG (reference sequence). The CDR3 consists of 14 residues. Written as DNA, the CDR3 is TGTGCCTGGGATGGCAGGGGGGGCAGGGAGACCCAGTACTTC. It encodes CAWDGRGGRETQYF. The whole variable domain, remainder taken from reference TRBV30 and TRBJ2-5, is SQTIHQWPATLVQPVGSPLSLECTVEGTSNPNLYWYRQAAGRGLQLLFYSVGIGQISSEVPQNLSASRPQDRQFILSSKKLLLSDSGFYLCAWDGRGGRETQYFGPGTRLLVL.

The V gene is TRBV5-8, the J gene TRBJ2-7; possible D gene TRBD1, 6 bases. There are 12 residues in the CDR3. The germline CDR1 and CDR2 sequences are SGHTS and YDEGEE. Trimming removed 3 bases at V and 4 bases at J, with 8 bases between. CDR3 sequence: CASSSGHYEQYF. The CDR3 DNA reads TGTGCCAGCAGCTCGGGACATTACGAGCAGTACTTC.

In DNA form, the CDR3 reads TGCGCCAGCAGCTTCCAGGGCCCCGGGGAGCTGTTTTTT. Amino acids: CASSFQGPGELFF. The V and J genes are TRBV5-1 and TRBJ2-2, with D possibly TRBD1 on 5 matching bases. Germline V gene data show CDR1 as SGHRS and CDR2 as YFSETQ. There are 13 residues in the CDR3. The germline V and J ends were trimmed by 2 bases and 6 bases, with 8 bases remaining between them.

The chain recombines TRBV19 with TRBJ2-3; D gene unclear. Trimming removed 4 bases from V and 4 bases from J, with 6 bases in between. The CDR3 contains 12 residues. Germline V gene lookup returns CDR1 LNHDA and CDR2 SQIVND (reference sequence). CDR3 in amino acids: CASSKWADTQYF. CDR3 coding DNA: TGTGCCAGTAGTAAGTGGGCAGATACGCAGTATTTT.

The rearrangement links TRBV6-1 to TRBJ2-7; D unclear. V was trimmed by 11 bases and J by 0 bases, leaving 8 bases between them. The CDR3 is 11 residues long. CDR1 MNHNS and CDR2 SASEGT come from the germline V gene. In DNA form, the CDR3 reads TGTGCCTCAAGGAGCTCCTACGAGCAGTACTTC. This sequence encodes CASRSSYEQYF.

The gene calls are TRBV7-6 and TRBJ2-5; 7 nucleotides line up with TRBD2. The V gene end was trimmed by 1 base and the J gene end by 4 bases; junction bases not matched to a gene: 3. The CDR3 loop spans 14 amino acids. CDR1 and CDR2 (germline): SGHVS, FNYEAQ. The CDR3 region is CASSLVSGGETQYF. The CDR3, as DNA: TGTGCCAGCAGCTTAGTTTCGGGGGGAGAGACCCAGTACTTC.

This chain links TRBV4-2 with TRBJ2-2; the D call may be TRBD1 or TRBD2 (6 bases each). The germline V gene encodes CDR1 LGHNA and CDR2 YNFKEQ. V lost 0 bases, J lost 3 bases, and 8 bases lay in between. CDR3 length: 15 amino acids. CDR3 sequence: CASSQERGDTGELFF. The CDR3 DNA follows: TGTGCCAGCAGCCAAGAGAGGGGGGACACCGGGGAGCTGTTTTTT.

The rearrangement uses TRBV18 and TRBJ2-5; tentatively, D is TRBD1 (5 bases). The V gene's germline CDR1 is KGHSH and CDR2 LQKENI. The V end was cut by 3 bases, the J end by 5 bases, with 10 bases between. The CDR3 totals 13 residues. The CDR3 DNA follows: TGTGCCAGCTCACCTAGCAGGGTTGAGACCCAGTACTTC. It codes for CASSPSRVETQYF.

The CDR3 region is CASSLDRSYGYTF. The CDR3 DNA follows: TGCGCCAGCAGCTTGGACAGGTCCTATGGCTACACCTTC. V usage is TRBV5-1 and J usage is TRBJ1-2, with D tentatively TRBD1 (5 bases). The germline gives CDR1 SGHRS, CDR2 YFSETQ. Deletions cut 0 bases from V and 4 bases from J, with 7 bases between. The CDR3 is 13 residues long.

The chain is built from TRBV9 and TRBJ2-2, with D unclear. The CDR3 length is 15 residues. Germline values: CDR1 SGDLS, CDR2 YYNGEE. Trimming took off 3 bases at V and 4 bases at J, with 13 bases between the two ends. The CDR3 sequence: CASSAGVDSTGELFF. DNA for the CDR3: TGTGCCAGCAGCGCCGGAGTAGATTCCACCGGGGAGCTGTTTTTT.

This chain joins TRBV30 and TRBJ1-5; 9 bases line up with TRBD1. Trimming at V came to 0 bases and at J to 0 bases, leaving 9 bases not matched to a gene. Germline V gene data show CDR1 as GTSNPN and CDR2 as SVGIG (reference sequence). This CDR3 comprises 18 residues. CDR3 loop: CAWSVGTGSSRSNQPQHF. In DNA form, the CDR3 reads TGTGCCTGGAGTGTAGGGACAGGGAGTTCCCGTAGCAATCAGCCCCAGCATTTT.